This T cell receptor beta chain emerged from a study of CD8+ T cells in alopecia areata. The study's findings and limits: Tofacitinib significantly decreased scalp clonality and expanded CD8+ clones among top 100.

Treatment described: oral pan-JAK inhibitor, 5-10 mg twice daily. This CDR3 is 15 amino acids long. With 0 bases removed from V and 0 bases from J, the gap between germline ends came to 7 bases. CDR1 and CDR2 (germline): SGHRS, YFSETQ. Extracted from the samples, RNA was reverse transcribed into cDNA to serve as the sequencing template. Only in-frame clones appear in the TCRdb table, and some are missing; sequencing was by immunoSEQ multiplex PCR. The sample holds a few hundred thousand clones; around two fifths are singletons and the top ten take 0.48%. About this clone: The antigen is not known.

The chain uses TRBV5-1 and TRBJ2-1; D is unclear. The sequence was obtained from a human donor with alopecia areata. This specimen was CD4+ T cells sorted from blood, taken at approximately week 30, from a patient treated with tofacitinib. DNA for the CDR3: TGCGCCAGCAGCTTGGAAGTGAGCTCCTACAATGAGCAGTTCTTC. The encoded protein is CASSLEVSSYNEQFF.